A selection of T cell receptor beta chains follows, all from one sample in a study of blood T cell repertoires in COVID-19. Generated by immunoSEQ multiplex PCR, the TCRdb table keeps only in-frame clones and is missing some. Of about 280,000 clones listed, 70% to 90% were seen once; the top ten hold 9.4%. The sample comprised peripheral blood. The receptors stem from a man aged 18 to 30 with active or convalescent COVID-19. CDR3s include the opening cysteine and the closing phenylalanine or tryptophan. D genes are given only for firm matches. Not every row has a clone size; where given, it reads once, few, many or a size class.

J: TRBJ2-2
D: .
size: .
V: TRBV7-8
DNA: TGTGCCAGCAGCCCCACGGGTCACGGGGAGCTGTTTTTT
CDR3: CASSPTGHGELFF

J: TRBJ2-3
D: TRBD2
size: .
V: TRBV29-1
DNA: TGCAGCCTTAGAAAGCGGGGGCCCAGCACAGATACGCAGTATTTT
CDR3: CSLRKRGPSTDTQYF

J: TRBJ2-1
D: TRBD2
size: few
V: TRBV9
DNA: TGTGCCAGCAGCGCTAGCGGGGACTACAATGAGCAGTTCTTC
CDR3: CASSASGDYNEQFF

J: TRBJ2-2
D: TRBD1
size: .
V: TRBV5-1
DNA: TGCGCCAGCAGCTTAAGGACAGGGAACACCGGGGAGCTGTTTTTT
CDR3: CASSLRTGNTGELFF

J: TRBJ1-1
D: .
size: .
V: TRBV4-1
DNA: TGCGCCAGCAGCCTCTTAGGGAGTATGAACACTGAAGCTTTCTTT
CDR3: CASSLLGSMNTEAFF

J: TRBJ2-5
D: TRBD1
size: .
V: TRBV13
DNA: TGTGCCAGCAGCCCCTACAGGGGCCAAGAGACCCAGTACTTC
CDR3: CASSPYRGQETQYF

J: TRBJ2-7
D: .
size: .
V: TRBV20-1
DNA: TGCAGTGCTAGTCCCCTAAGCTCCTACGAGCAGTACTTC
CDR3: CSASPLSSYEQYF

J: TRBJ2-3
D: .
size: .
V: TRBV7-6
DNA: TGTGCCAGCAGCTTAAACGCCGCGCCGGGGTTTCGGATGGGAGATACGCAGTATTTT
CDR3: CASSLNAAPGFRMGDTQYF

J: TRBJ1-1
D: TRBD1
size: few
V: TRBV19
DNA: TGTGCCAGTAGATCTATTAGGACAGGCCGGTCAGGGGCTGAAGCTTTCTTT
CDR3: CASRSIRTGRSGAEAFF

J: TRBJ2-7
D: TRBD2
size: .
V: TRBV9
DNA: TGTGCCCGGCCGGGGGGAACCTACGAGCAGTACTTC
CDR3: CARPGGTYEQYF

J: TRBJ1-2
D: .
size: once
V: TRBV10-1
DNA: TGCGCCAGCAGTGAGTTTCGGGATGGCGGCTACACCTTC
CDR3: CASSEFRDGGYTF

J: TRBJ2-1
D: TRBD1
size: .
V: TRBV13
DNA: TGTGCCAGCAGCTTTAAAGGACAGGAGCACAATGAGCAGTTCTTC
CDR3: CASSFKGQEHNEQFF

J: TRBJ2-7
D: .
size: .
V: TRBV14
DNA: TGTGCCAGCAGCCAAGCACATACAGGGAGCTACGAGCAGTACTTC
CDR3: CASSQAHTGSYEQYF

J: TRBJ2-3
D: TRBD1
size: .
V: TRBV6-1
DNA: TGTGCCAGCAGTGAACTCGCAGGGGGTTCCACAGATACGCAGTATTTT
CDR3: CASSELAGGSTDTQYF

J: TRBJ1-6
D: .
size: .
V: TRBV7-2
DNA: TGTGCCAGCAGCTTAGCGCCGGGACCCCTCCACTTT
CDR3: CASSLAPGPLHF

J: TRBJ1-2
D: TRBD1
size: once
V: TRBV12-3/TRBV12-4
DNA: TGTGCCAGCAATGACAGGGACTTTGGCTACACCTTC
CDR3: CASNDRDFGYTF

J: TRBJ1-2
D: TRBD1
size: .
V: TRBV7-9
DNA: TGTGCCAGCAGCTTAAGTACAGGGGGCGCTGATGGCTACACCTTC
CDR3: CASSLSTGGADGYTF

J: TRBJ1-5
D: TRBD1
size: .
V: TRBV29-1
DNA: TGCAGCGATCCGGACAGGGGGCAATATAGCAATCAGCCCCAGCATTTT
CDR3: CSDPDRGQYSNQPQHF

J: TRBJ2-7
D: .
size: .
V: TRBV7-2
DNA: TGTGCCAGCAGCCTCACGACGGCAGGAGGTCAGTACTTC
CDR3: CASSLTTAGGQYF

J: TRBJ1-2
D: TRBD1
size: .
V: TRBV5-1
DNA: TGCGCCAGCAGCTTGGTAGGGGGCGATGGCTACACCTTC
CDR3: CASSLVGGDGYTF

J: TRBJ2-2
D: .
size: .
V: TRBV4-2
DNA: TGTGCCAGCAGCCAAGTTTCAGCCGGGGAGCTGTTTTTT
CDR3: CASSQVSAGELFF

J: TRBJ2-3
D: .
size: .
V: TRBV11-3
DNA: TGTGCCAGCAGCTTAGGGCAGAGAACAGACAGCGTAGATACGCAGTATTTT
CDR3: CASSLGQRTDSVDTQYF

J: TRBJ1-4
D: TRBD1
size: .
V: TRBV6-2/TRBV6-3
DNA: TGTGCCAGCAGTTCACCCGGGACAGGGCTGTTTTTT
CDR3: CASSSPGTGLFF

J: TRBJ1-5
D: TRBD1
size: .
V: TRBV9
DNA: TGTGCCAGCAGCGTAGTCGGGACAGGGGTTCCTAGCAATCAGCCCCAGCATTTT
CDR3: CASSVVGTGVPSNQPQHF

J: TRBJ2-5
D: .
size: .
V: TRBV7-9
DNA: TGTGCCAGCAGCGGGGGGGGCCAGGAGACCCAGTACTTC
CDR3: CASSGGGQETQYF

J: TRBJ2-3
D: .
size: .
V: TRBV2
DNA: TGTGCCAGCAGATCTTCTGTGCTCGGGGGCACAGATACGCAGTATTTT
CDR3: CASRSSVLGGTDTQYF

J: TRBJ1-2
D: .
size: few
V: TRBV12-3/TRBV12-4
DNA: TGTGCCAGCAGTCTGGCGGCCGGCTACACCTTC
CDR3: CASSLAAGYTF

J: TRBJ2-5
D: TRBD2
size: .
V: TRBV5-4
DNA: TGTGCCAGCAGCCTAGCGGGGGCGGAGACCCAGTACTTC
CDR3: CASSLAGAETQYF

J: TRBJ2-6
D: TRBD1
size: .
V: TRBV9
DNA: TGTGCCAGCAGCGTGCACAGGGGATCTGGGGCCAACGTCCTGACTTTC
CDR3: CASSVHRGSGANVLTF

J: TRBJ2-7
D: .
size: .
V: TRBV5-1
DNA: TGCGCCAGCAGCTTGCCTAGAAACTCCTACGAGCAGTACTTC
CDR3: CASSLPRNSYEQYF

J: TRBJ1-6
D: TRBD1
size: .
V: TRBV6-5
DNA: TGTGCCAGCAAAGAACAGGGGGTCAGGTCCCTCCACTTT
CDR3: CASKEQGVRSLHF

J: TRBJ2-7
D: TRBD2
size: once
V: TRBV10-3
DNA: TGTGCCAGCAAGGGCCTAGCGGGGGCCTACGAGCAGTACTTC
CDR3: CASKGLAGAYEQYF

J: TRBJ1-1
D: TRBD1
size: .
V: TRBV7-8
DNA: TGTGCCAGCAGCGAGGGGACAGGGAATGAAGCTTTCTTT
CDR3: CASSEGTGNEAFF

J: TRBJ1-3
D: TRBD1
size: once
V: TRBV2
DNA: TGTGCCAGCAGGGACAGGGAGAGAAACACCATATATTTT
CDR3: CASRDRERNTIYF

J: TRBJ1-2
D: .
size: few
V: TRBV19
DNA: TGTGCCAGCAAACCCCGCCATCCCCAGGGTGAGGGCTACACCTTC
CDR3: CASKPRHPQGEGYTF

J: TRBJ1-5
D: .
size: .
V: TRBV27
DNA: TGTGCCAGCAGTTTAGGCTTATATAGCAATCAGCCCCAGCATTTT
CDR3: CASSLGLYSNQPQHF

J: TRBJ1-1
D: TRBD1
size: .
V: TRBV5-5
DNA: TGTGCCAGCAGCTTCGGGACAGACACTGAAGCTTTCTTT
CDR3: CASSFGTDTEAFF